The present T cell receptor (beta chain) was sequenced within a study of blood T cell repertoires in COVID-19. With V trimmed by 3 bases and J by 8 bases, 6 bases remained unmatched. This CDR3 spans 14 amino acids. Germline assignment: CDR1 MNHNS and CDR2 SASEGT. In the study's own analysis: Reference gene primer amplification in the assay estimated nucleated cell counts. Produced via immunoSEQ multiplex PCR; TCRdb's table is partial and in-frame only. The V and J calls and clone size are taken from that table; D and trimming were inferred from the DNA. Of approximately 220,000 clones listed, roughly 91% were seen once; the top ten hold 3.5% to 4%.

The J gene is TRBJ1-4, the V gene TRBV6-1; TRBD1 aligns across 7 bases. The material sequenced was PBMCs or T cells enriched from blood (not recorded which). This receptor was obtained from a woman aged 30 to 39 with acute COVID-19. This CDR3 is CASSEGTDHEKLFF. CDR3 sequence (DNA): TGTGCCAGCAGTGAGGGGACAGATCACGAAAAACTGTTTTTT.